The present TCR beta chain was sequenced within a study of control samples from healthy donors and cancer patients (dated by TCRdb to about 2020). Trimming leaves V shorter by 3 bases and J shorter by 5 bases, with the junction holding 3 bases beyond the gene matches. Including cysteine and phenylalanine, the CDR3 has 13 amino acids. Only CDR3 DNA is held: 39 bases, read in frame from base 1. CDR1 and CDR2, per the germline V gene (reference sequence), are GTSNPN and SVGIG. Libraries were built with the immunoSEQ multiplex PCR assay. Drawn from immuneACCESS, this table holds only the in-frame rearrangements with V and J called that TCRdb kept. Clones are partly lost; checked studies trace under half to an unresolved V gene and leave the rest unexplained. For this sample there are 100,000 to 110,000 clones; roughly 84% appear just once. 18% of the sample rests with the top ten. Note on this clone: Its antigen specificity is not known. No base-level quality is on record; no much larger clone is a single base apart. The sample has other DNA sequences that encode this CDR3 too.

This clonotype originated in a woman aged 45-65 years in good health. Recombination joined TRBV30 with TRBJ1-2, and 10 junctional nucleotides match TRBD1. The source material was blood. DNA sequence: TGTGCCTGGAGGGGGGACAGGGGATATGGCTACACCTTC. This is translated as CAWRGDRGYGYTF.